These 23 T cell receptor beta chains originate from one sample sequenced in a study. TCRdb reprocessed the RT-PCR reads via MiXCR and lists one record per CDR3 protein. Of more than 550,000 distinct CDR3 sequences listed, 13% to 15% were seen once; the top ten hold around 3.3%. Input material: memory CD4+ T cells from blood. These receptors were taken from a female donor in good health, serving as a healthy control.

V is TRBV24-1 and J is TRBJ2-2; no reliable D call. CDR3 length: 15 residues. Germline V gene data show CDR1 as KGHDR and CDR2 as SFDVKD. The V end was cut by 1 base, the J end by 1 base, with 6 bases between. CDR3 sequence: CATSDLRRNTGELFF. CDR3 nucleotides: TGTGCCACCAGTGATTTACGGCGGAACACCGGGGAGCTGTTTTTT.

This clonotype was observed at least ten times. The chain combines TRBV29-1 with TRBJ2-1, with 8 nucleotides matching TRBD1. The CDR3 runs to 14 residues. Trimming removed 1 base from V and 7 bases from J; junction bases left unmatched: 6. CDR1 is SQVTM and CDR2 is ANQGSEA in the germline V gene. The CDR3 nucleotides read TGCAGCGTTGAAGGCGGACAGGGACGAAATGAGCAGTTCTTC. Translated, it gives CSVEGGQGRNEQFF.

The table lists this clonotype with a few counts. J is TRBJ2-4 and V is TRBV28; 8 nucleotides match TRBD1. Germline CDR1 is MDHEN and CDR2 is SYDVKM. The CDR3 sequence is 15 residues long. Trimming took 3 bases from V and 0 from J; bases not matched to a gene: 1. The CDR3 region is CASSFGQGAKNIQYF. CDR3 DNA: TGTGCCAGCAGTTTCGGACAGGGAGCCAAAAACATTCAGTACTTC. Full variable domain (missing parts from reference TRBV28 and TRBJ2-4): DVKVTQSSRYLVKRTGEKVFLECVQDMDHENMFWYRQDPGLGLRLIYFSYDVKMKEKGDIPEGYSVSREKKERFSLILESASTNQTSMYLCASSFGQGAKNIQYFGAGTRLSVL.

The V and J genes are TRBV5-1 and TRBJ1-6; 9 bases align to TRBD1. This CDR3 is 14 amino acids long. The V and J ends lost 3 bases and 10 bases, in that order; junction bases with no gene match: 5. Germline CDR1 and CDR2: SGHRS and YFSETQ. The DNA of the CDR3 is TGCGCCAGCAGCTCCAGGACAGGGGTCTCACCCCTCCACTTT. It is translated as CASSSRTGVSPLHF.

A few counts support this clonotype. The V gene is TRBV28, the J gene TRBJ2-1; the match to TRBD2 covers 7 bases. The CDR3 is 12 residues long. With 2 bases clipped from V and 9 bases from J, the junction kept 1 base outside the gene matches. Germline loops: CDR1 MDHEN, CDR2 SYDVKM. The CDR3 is CASSLREGEQFF. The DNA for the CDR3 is TGTGCCAGCAGTTTAAGGGAGGGTGAGCAGTTCTTC.

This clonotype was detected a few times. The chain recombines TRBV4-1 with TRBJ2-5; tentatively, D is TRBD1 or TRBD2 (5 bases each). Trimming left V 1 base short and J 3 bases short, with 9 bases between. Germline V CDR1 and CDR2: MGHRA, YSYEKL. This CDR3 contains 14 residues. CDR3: CASSQVGPEETQYF. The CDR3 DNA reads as TGCGCCAGCAGCCAAGTGGGACCCGAAGAGACCCAGTACTTC.

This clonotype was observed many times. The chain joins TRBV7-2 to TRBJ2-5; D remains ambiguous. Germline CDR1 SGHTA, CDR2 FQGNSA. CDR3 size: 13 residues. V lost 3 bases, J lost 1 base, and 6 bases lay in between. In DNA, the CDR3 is TGTGCCAGCAGCTTTCAGCGCCAAGAGACCCAGTACTTC. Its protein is CASSFQRQETQYF.

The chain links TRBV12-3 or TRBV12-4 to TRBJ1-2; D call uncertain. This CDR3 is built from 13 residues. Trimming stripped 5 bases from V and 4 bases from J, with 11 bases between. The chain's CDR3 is CASSNLMGYGYTF. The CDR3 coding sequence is TGTGCCAGCAGTAACCTAATGGGCTATGGCTACACCTTC.

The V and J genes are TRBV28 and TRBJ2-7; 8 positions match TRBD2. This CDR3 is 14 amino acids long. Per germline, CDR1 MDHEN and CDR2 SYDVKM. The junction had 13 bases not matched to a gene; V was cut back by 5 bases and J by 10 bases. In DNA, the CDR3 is TGTGCCAGCAGTCCACAATCTAGCGGGCGAGAACAGTACTTC. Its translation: CASSPQSSGREQYF.

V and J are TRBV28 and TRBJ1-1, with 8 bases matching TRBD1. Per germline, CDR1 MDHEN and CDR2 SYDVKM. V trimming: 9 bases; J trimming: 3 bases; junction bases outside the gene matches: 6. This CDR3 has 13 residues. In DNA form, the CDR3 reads TGTGCCAGTCCCGGACAGGGTGACACTGAAGCTTTCTTT. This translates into CASPGQGDTEAFF.

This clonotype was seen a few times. CDR3 in amino acids: CASSLGGLAGGQETQYF. DNA for the CDR3: TGTGCCAGCAGCTTAGGGGGACTAGCGGGGGGACAAGAGACCCAGTACTTC. The chain links TRBV7-2 to TRBJ2-5; 15 bases are a match to TRBD2. Unmatched junction bases numbered 2, after V lost 1 base and J lost 2 bases. The CDR3 is made up of 17 amino acids. Germline V gene lookup returns CDR1 SGHTA and CDR2 FQGNSA. Variable domain in full (rest from reference TRBV7-2 and TRBJ2-5): GAGVSQSPSNKVTEKGKDVELRCDPISGHTALYWYRQSLGQGLEFLIYFQGNSAPDKSGLPSDRFSAERTGGSVSTLTIQRTQQEDSAVYLCASSLGGLAGGQETQYFGPGTRLLVL.

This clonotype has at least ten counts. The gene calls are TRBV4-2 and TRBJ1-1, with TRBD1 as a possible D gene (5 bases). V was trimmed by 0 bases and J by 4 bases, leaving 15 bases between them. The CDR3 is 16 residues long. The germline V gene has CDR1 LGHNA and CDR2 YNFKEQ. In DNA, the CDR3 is TGTGCCAGCAGCCAAGAATGGACAACGGTCGGCACTGAAGCTTTCTTT. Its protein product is CASSQEWTTVGTEAFF.

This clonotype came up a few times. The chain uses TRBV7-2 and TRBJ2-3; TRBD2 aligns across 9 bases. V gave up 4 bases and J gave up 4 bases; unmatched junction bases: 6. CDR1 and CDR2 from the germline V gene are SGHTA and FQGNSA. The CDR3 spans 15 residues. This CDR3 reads CASSWGGRAPDTQYF. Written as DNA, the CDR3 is TGTGCCAGCAGCTGGGGCGGGAGGGCCCCAGATACGCAGTATTTT.

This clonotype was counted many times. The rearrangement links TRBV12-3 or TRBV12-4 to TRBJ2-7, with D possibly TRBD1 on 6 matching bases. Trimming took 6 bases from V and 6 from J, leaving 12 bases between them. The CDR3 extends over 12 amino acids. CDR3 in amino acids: CASSQQGSEQYF. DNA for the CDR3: TGTGCCAGCAGCCAACAGGGTTCCGAGCAGTACTTC.

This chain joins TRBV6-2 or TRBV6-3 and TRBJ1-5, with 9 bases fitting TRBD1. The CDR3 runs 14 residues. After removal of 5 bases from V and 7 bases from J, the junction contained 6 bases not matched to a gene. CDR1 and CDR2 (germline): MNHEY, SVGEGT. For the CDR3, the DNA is TGTGCCAGCAGTCCCAGGACAGGGGTCCAGCCCCAGCATTTT. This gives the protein CASSPRTGVQPQHF.

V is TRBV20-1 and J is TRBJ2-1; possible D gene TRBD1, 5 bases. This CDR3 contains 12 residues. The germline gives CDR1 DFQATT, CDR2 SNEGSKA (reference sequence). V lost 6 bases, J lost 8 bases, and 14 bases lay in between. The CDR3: CSASPRAYEQFF. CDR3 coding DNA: TGCAGTGCCTCCCCCAGGGCCTATGAGCAGTTCTTC.

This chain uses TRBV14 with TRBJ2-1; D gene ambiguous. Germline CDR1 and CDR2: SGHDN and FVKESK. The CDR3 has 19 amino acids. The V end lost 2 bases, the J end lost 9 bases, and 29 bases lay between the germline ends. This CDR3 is CASSQKLPSKSSLPFEQFF. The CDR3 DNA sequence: TGTGCCAGCAGCCAAAAATTGCCTAGTAAGTCCTCGCTCCCCTTTGAGCAGTTCTTC.

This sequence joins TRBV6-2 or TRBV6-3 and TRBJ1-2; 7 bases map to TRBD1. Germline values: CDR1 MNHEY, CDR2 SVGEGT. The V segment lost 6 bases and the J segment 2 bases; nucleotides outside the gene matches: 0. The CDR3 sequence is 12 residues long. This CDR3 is CASRGQNYGYTF. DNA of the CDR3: TGTGCCAGCAGGGGACAGAACTATGGCTACACCTTC.

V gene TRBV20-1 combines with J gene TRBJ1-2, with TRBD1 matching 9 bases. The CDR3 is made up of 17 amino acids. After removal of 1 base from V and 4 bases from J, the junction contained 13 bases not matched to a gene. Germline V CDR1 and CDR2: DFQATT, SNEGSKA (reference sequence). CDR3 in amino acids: CSARAGTGSVWGYGYTF. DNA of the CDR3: TGCAGTGCTAGAGCGGGGACAGGGAGTGTGTGGGGCTATGGCTACACCTTC.

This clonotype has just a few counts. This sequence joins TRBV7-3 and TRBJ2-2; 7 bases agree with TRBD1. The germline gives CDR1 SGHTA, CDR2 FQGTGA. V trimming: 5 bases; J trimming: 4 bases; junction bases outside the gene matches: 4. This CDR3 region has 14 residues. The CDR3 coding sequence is TGTGCCAGCAGCATACAGGGGCGCACCGGGGAGCTGTTTTTT. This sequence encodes CASSIQGRTGELFF.

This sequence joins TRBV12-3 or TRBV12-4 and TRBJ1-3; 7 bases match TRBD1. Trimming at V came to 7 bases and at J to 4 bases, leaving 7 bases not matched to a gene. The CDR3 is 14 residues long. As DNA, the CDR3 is TGTGCCAGCACCAGACAGGGTTCGGGAAACACCATATATTTT. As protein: CASTRQGSGNTIYF.

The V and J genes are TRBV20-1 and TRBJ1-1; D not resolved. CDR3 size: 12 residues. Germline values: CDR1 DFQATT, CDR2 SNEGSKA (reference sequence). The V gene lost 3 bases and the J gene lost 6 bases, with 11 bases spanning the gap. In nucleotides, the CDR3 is TGCAGTGCTAGTAATGCAGAATCTGAAGCTTTCTTT. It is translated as CSASNAESEAFF.

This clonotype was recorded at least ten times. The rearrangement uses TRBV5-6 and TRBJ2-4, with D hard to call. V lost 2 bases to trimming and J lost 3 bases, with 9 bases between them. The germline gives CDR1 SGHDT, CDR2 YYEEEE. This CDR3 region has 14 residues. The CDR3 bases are TGTGCCAGCAGCTTCCAAACGAGCAAAAACATTCAGTACTTC. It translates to CASSFQTSKNIQYF. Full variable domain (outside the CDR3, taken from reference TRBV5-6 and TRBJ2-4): DAGVTQSPTHLIKTRGQQVTLRCSPKSGHDTVSWYQQALGQGPQFIFQYYEEEERQRGNFPDRFSGHQFPNYSSELNVNALLLGDSALYLCASSFQTSKNIQYFGAGTRLSVL.